This TCR beta chain was observed in a study of cytomegalovirus exposure and HLA in healthy donors. Study-wide results and limits: The study flagged some 170 TCR beta chains as cytomegalovirus-associated.

The PCR was carried out with 60 Vbeta primers and 13 Jbeta primers. Clones were sequenced by immunoSEQ multiplex PCR, and TCRdb holds only the in-frame ones, with some missing. Here the sample spans about 160,000 clones, roughly 77% being singletons. Donors in the study were healthy people who gave bone marrow. J was trimmed by 1 base and V by 4 bases; bases with no gene match: 3. The CDR3 totals 14 residues. Germline CDR1 reads SNHLY; CDR2 reads FYNNEI. As to this clone: The antigen remains unidentified.

What was sequenced was PBMCs. The genes are TRBV2 and TRBJ2-5; TRBD1 matches at 7 bases. The clonotype originates from a woman between 40 and 55 years old in good health and CMV-seropositive. In DNA form, the CDR3 reads TGTGCCAGCAGTGCCGGGACAGTCCAAGAGACCCAGTACTTC. Residues: CASSAGTVQETQYF. Supplemented by reference TRBV2 and TRBJ2-5, the full variable domain reads EPEVTQTPSHQVTQMGQEVILRCVPISNHLYFYWYRQILGQKVEFLVSFYNNEISEKSEIFDDQFSVERPDGSNFTLKIRSTKLEDSAMYFCASSAGTVQETQYFGPGTRLLVL.